This is a list of T cell receptor beta chains from one sample in a study of blood T cell repertoires in COVID-19. Clones were read by immunoSEQ multiplex PCR, and TCRdb kept only the in-frame ones, dropping some. In the table there are a few hundred thousand clones, under 90% of which are singletons. Material for sequencing was PBMCs or T cells enriched from blood (not recorded which). Receptors originate from a young man who had recovered from COVID-19. Both conserved end residues are part of each CDR3. A D gene is named only where the DNA matches it firmly. A row's size may be missing; if present it is once, few, many or a size class.

clone_size	v_call	j_call	d_call	cdr3_nt	cdr3_aa
NA	TRBV3-1/TRBV3-2	TRBJ2-7	TRBD2	TGTGCCAGCAGCTCACGGGAGGGCGAGCAGTACTTC	CASSSREGEQYF
NA	TRBV6-5	TRBJ1-1	NA	TGTGCCAGCAGTTATGGGCCGCAAGTCACTGAAGCTTTCTTT	CASSYGPQVTEAFF
few	TRBV3-1/TRBV3-2	TRBJ2-3	TRBD2	TGTGCCAGCATGGATAGCGGGAGGGCCACAGATACGCAGTATTTT	CASMDSGRATDTQYF
NA	TRBV7-9	TRBJ1-5	TRBD1	TGTGCCAGCACGTCCGGGACAGGGGGTCAGCCCCAGCATTTT	CASTSGTGGQPQHF
NA	TRBV5-1	TRBJ2-3	TRBD2	TGCGCCAGCAGCTTGTATAGCGGGAGGGATACGCAGTATTTT	CASSLYSGRDTQYF
NA	TRBV24-1	TRBJ2-3	TRBD1	TGTGCCACCAGTGACGCTGGACAGGAAAGCACAGATACGCAGTATTTT	CATSDAGQESTDTQYF
NA	TRBV7-9	TRBJ2-1	TRBD2	TGTGCCAGCAGCCCTAGCGGGAGATTGAGTCAGCAGTTCTTC	CASSPSGRLSQQFF
NA	TRBV24-1	TRBJ1-1	TRBD1	TGTGCCACCTGGCGGGGACAGGGGACGAACACTGAAGCTTTCTTT	CATWRGQGTNTEAFF
NA	TRBV7-9	TRBJ2-1	NA	TGTGCCAGCAGCTTACCGGGATGGGATGAGCAGTTCTTC	CASSLPGWDEQFF
NA	TRBV2	TRBJ2-7	TRBD2	TGTGCCAGCGAGGGGCTAGCGGGAGGCCAGACCTACGAGCAGTACTTC	CASEGLAGGQTYEQYF
NA	TRBV7-6	TRBJ2-3	TRBD2	TGTGCCAGCAGCTTAGTGGCTAGCGGGAGCGTCGGCACAGATACGCAGTATTTT	CASSLVASGSVGTDTQYF
NA	TRBV19	TRBJ1-4	TRBD1	TGTGCCAGTAGTTCATCGGGACAGGGTTTTGAAAAACTGTTTTTT	CASSSSGQGFEKLFF
NA	TRBV30	TRBJ2-7	TRBD2	TGTGCCTGGCCCGACGAGGGTAGCGGGAGGACCACTCTTGAGCAGTACTTC	CAWPDEGSGRTTLEQYF
NA	TRBV3-1/TRBV3-2	TRBJ2-7	TRBD2	TGTGCCAGCAGCCCCGGGGTAGCGGGGCCCTACGAGCAGTACTTC	CASSPGVAGPYEQYF
NA	TRBV27	TRBJ2-1	NA	TGTGCCAGCAGGTTAGTTAGCTCCTACAATGAGCAGTTCTTC	CASRLVSSYNEQFF
once	TRBV19	TRBJ2-3	TRBD1	TGTGCCAGTAGTACGACAGGGGGCTCCACAGATACGCAGTATTTT	CASSTTGGSTDTQYF
NA	TRBV7-2	TRBJ2-7	NA	TGTGCCAGCAGCCGAGGTAGGCCCTACGAGCAGTACTTC	CASSRGRPYEQYF
NA	TRBV7-9	TRBJ2-5	TRBD2	TGTGCCAGCAGCTCTCTCACTAGCGGGAGGGGCTGGGGAGAGACCCAGTACTTC	CASSSLTSGRGWGETQYF
few	TRBV29-1	TRBJ1-1	TRBD1	TGCAGCGTTCAAGTGGGACAGGGGACTGAAGCTTTCTTT	CSVQVGQGTEAFF
few	TRBV7-2	TRBJ1-3	NA	TGTGCCAGCAGCTTCCCCCCGGAGGGGGGGGGAAACACCATATATTTT	CASSFPPEGGGNTIYF
NA	TRBV7-9	TRBJ1-5	NA	TGTGCCAGCAGCTCCGGGGGGGTTAGCAATCAGCCCCAGCATTTT	CASSSGGVSNQPQHF
NA	TRBV5-8	TRBJ1-1	TRBD1	TGTGCCAGCAGCTTGGCCTGGCAGGGGGTGAACACTGAAGCTTTCTTT	CASSLAWQGVNTEAFF
once	TRBV7-9	TRBJ2-1	TRBD2	TGTGCCAGCAGCTTCATCTGGGCTAGCGGGACCGGATACAATGAGCAGTTCTTC	CASSFIWASGTGYNEQFF
once	TRBV4-1	TRBJ2-1	TRBD2	TGCGCCAGCAGCCAACTAGCGGGGGACTACAATGAGCAGTTCTTC	CASSQLAGDYNEQFF
NA	TRBV4-1	TRBJ1-5	NA	TGCGCCAGCAGCCAAACGAGAACAAGGGGTCCTCAGCCCCAGCATTTT	CASSQTRTRGPQPQHF
NA	TRBV27	TRBJ1-1	TRBD1	TGTGCCAGCAGGGTGGACAGGGCGTCGGGCACTGAAGCTTTCTTT	CASRVDRASGTEAFF
once	TRBV3-1/TRBV3-2	TRBJ2-5	NA	TGTGCCAGCAGCCAAGATTGGCTTAGTATCGGGGACTTC	CASSQDWLSIGDF
NA	TRBV19	TRBJ2-2	TRBD2	TGTGCCAGTAGCCCACCACTAGCGGGAGGCCTTACGAACACCGGGGAGCTGTTTTTT	CASSPPLAGGLTNTGELFF
NA	TRBV7-9	TRBJ2-2	NA	TGTGCCAGCAGCTTCGACATACCGAACACCGGGGAGCTGTTTTTT	CASSFDIPNTGELFF
NA	TRBV4-1	TRBJ1-5	NA	TGCGCCAGCAGCCGGACAGTCTCGAGACTTAGCAATCAGCCCCAGCATTTT	CASSRTVSRLSNQPQHF
NA	TRBV2	TRBJ1-1	NA	TGTGCCAGCAGCGCCAGGGGAACTGAAGCTTTCTTT	CASSARGTEAFF
NA	TRBV24-1	TRBJ1-2	TRBD1	TGTGCCACCAGTGATTCCCGGGACAGGGGGCATGGCTACACCTTC	CATSDSRDRGHGYTF
NA	TRBV3-1/TRBV3-2	TRBJ2-1	NA	TGTGCCAGCAGCGCCCTGGGAAGGGGAAGCTCCTACAATGAGCAGTTCTTC	CASSALGRGSSYNEQFF
NA	TRBV27	TRBJ1-5	NA	TGTGCCAGCGGAAAACAGGGTTACAATCAGCCCCAGCATTTT	CASGKQGYNQPQHF
NA	TRBV4-1	TRBJ2-3	TRBD2	TGCGCCAGCAGCCATGATACGAGCGGGGGCACAGATACGCAGTATTTT	CASSHDTSGGTDTQYF
NA	TRBV11-3	TRBJ2-5	NA	TGTGCCAGCAGCACGAGTGCGGAGACCCAGTACTTC	CASSTSAETQYF
NA	TRBV4-1	TRBJ2-3	TRBD2	TGCGCCAGCAGCCAAGTTTGGGCTAGCGGGATGGAAGATACGCAGTATTTT	CASSQVWASGMEDTQYF
NA	TRBV5-1	TRBJ1-6	NA	TGCGCCAGCAGCTTGGAGGGGGGGCCCAATTCACCCCTCCACTTT	CASSLEGGPNSPLHF
NA	TRBV19	TRBJ1-4	NA	TGTGCCAGTAGTGTTAGGGGGGAAAAACTGTTTTTT	CASSVRGEKLFF
NA	TRBV12-5	TRBJ2-5	TRBD1	TGTGCTAGTGGTTTCTTGACAGGGGGCACGCCGGTTCAAGAGACCCAGTACTTC	CASGFLTGGTPVQETQYF
NA	TRBV13	TRBJ1-1	NA	TGTGCCAGCAGCGCCCCGTGGGGGCCTGAAGCTTTCTTT	CASSAPWGPEAFF